This T cell receptor (beta chain) was documented in a study of B cell selection in AIRE deficiency. Sorting defined conventional CD4 T cells as CD4+CD127+. Trimming cost V 7 bases and J 2 bases, with 8 bases left between them. Looked up from germline, CDR1 is MDHEN and CDR2 is SYDVKM. The CDR3 is made up of 13 amino acids. Notes on this clone: Its antigen is still unknown.

The study, taken as a whole, reports: CDR3s were shorter in shared Treg sequences, reflecting few non-templated nucleotide insertions. Patient Tconv cells held around a third of Treg sequences shared by healthy donors. Of a few thousand shared Treg TCRbeta sequences, about 32% were healthy-only, over 7% patient-only.

Profiled with immunoSEQ multiplex PCR; TCRdb holds only in-frame clones, not every one. The sample shows 20,000 to 25,000 clones, 95% to 98% of them seen only once. Source material: conventional CD4+ T cells sorted from PBMCs. The receptor was derived from a human donor with AIRE deficiency. The rearrangement joins TRBV28 to TRBJ2-2; D is perhaps TRBD1 or TRBD2 (5 bases each). CDR3: CASKGTNTGELFF. CDR3 in DNA: TGTGCCAGCAAAGGGACCAACACCGGGGAGCTGTTTTTT.